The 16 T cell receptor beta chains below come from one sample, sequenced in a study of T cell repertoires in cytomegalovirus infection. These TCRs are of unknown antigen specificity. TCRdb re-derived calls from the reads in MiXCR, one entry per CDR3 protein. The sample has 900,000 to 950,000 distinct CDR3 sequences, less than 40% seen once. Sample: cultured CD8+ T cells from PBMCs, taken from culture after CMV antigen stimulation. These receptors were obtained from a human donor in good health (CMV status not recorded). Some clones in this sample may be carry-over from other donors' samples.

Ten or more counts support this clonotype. CDR3 sequence (DNA): TGTGCCAGCAGTTTAAATGAGGGGTGGAACACTGAAGCTTTCTTT. Its translation is CASSLNEGWNTEAFF. This chain links TRBV12-3 or TRBV12-4 with TRBJ1-1, with D tentatively TRBD1 (5 bases). The CDR3 contains 15 residues. With 2 bases removed from V and 1 base from J, the gap between germline ends came to 11 bases.

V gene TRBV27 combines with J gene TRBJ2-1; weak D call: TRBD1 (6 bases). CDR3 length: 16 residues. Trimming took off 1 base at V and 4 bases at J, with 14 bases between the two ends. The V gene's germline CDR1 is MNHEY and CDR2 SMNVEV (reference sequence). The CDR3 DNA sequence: TGTGCCAGCAGTTTATTCCAGGGGCGCGGGTACAATGAGCAGTTCTTC. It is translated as CASSLFQGRGYNEQFF.

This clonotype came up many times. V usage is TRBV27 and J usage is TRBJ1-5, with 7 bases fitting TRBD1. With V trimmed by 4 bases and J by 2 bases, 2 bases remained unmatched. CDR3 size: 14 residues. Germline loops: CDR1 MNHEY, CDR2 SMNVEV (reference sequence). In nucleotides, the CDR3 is TGTGCCAGCAGTTCCGACAGGGGCAATCAGCCCCAGCATTTT. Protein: CASSSDRGNQPQHF.

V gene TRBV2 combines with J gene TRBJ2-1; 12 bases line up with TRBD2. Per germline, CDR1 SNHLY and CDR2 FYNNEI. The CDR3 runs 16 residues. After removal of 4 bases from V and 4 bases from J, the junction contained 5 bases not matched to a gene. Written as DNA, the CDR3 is TGTGCCAGCAGTGCAAGACTAGCGGGGGAATACAATGAGCAGTTCTTC. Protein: CASSARLAGEYNEQFF.

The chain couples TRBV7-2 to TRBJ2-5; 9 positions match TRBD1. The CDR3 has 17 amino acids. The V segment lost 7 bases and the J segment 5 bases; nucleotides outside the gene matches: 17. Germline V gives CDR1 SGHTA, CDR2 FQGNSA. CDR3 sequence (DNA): TGTGCCAGCACCTCGGGGACAGGGCTAAGAGCAAGTGAGACCCAGTACTTC. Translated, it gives CASTSGTGLRASETQYF. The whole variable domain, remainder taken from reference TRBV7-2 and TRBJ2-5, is GAGVSQSPSNKVTEKGKDVELRCDPISGHTALYWYRQSLGQGLEFLIYFQGNSAPDKSGLPSDRFSAERTGGSVSTLTIQRTQQEDSAVYLCASTSGTGLRASETQYFGPGTRLLVL.

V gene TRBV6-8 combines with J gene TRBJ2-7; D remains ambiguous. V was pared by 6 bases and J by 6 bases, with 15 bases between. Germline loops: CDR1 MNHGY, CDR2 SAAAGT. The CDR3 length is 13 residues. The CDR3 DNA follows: TGTGCCAGCAGCCCTGACATCCTCTCCGAGCAGTACGTC. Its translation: CASSPDILSEQYV.

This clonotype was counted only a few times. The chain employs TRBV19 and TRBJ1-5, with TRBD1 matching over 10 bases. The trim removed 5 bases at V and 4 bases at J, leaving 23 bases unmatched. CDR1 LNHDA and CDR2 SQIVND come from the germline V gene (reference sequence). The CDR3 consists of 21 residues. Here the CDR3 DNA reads TGTGCCAGTAGTGTCGATCCCGGGACAGGGGCATCAGCGGCCCTAAATCAGCCCCAGCATTTT. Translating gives CASSVDPGTGASAALNQPQHF.

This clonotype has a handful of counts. The CDR3 loop is CASSSGFSSYEQYF. CDR3 coding DNA: TGTGCCAGCAGTTCGGGATTTTCCTCCTACGAGCAGTACTTC. This chain joins TRBV6-5 and TRBJ2-7; a weak D match, TRBD2 (5 bases). Trimming cost V 4 bases and J 0 bases, with 10 bases left between them. Germline CDR1 is MNHEY and CDR2 is SVGAGI. The CDR3 length is 14 residues.

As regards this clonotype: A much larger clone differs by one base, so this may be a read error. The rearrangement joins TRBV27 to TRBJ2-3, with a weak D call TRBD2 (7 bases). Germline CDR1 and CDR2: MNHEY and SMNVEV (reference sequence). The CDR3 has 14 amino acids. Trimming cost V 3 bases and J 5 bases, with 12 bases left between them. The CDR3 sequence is CASSFGGPVDTQYF. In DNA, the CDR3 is TGTGCCAGCAGTTTCGGGGGGCCGGTAGATACGCAGTATTTT.

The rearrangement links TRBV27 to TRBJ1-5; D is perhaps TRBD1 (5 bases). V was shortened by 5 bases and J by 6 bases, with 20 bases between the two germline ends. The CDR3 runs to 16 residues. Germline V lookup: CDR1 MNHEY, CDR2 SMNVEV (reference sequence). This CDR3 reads CASSLQGTELVQPQHF. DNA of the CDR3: TGTGCCAGCAGTCTGCAGGGTACAGAGCTTGTTCAGCCCCAGCATTTT.

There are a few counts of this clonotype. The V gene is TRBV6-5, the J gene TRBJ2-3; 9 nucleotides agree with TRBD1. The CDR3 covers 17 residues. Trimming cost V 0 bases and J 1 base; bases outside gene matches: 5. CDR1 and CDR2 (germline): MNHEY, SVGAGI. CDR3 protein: CASSYSIRDRGTDTQYF. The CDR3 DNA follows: TGTGCCAGCAGTTACTCCATCCGGGACAGGGGCACAGATACGCAGTATTTT.

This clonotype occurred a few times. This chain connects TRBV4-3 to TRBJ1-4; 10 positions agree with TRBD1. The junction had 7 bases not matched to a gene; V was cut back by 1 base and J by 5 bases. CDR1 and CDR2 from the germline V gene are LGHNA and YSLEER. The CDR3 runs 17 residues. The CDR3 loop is CASSQVVVGQGNEKLFF. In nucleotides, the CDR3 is TGCGCCAGCAGCCAAGTGGTGGTGGGACAGGGGAATGAAAAACTGTTTTTT.

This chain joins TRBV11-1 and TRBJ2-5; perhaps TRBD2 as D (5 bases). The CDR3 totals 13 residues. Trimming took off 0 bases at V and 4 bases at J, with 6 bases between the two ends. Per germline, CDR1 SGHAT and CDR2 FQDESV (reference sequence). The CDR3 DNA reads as TGTGCCAGCAGCTTAGCCGAGGGAGAGACCCAGTACTTC. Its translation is CASSLAEGETQYF. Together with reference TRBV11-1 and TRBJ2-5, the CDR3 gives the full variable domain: EAEVAQSPRYKITEKSQAVAFWCDPISGHATLYWYRQILGQGPELLVQFQDESVVDDSQLPKDRFSAERLKGVDSTLKIQPAELGDSAMYLCASSLAEGETQYFGPGTRLLVL.

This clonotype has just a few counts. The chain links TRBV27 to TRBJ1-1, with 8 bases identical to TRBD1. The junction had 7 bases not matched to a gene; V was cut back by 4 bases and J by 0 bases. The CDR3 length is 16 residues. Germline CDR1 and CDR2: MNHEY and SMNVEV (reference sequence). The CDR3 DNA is TGTGCCAGCAGTTGGGACAGGTCTTCCTTGAACACTGAAGCTTTCTTT. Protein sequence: CASSWDRSSLNTEAFF.

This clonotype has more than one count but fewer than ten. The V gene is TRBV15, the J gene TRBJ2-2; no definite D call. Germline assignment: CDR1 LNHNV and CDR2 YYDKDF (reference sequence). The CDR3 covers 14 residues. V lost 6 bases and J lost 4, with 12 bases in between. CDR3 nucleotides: TGTGCCACCAGAGACGGAACCTCCACCGGGGAGCTGTTTTTT. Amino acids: CATRDGTSTGELFF.

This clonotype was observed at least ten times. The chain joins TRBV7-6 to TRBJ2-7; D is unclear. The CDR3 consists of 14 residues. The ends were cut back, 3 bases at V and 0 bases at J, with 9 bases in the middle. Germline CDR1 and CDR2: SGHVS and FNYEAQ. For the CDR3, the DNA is TGTGCCAGCAGCTTGGGCAGTAGCTCCTACGAGCAGTACTTC. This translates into CASSLGSSSYEQYF.